This TCR beta chain was profiled in a study of shared clonotypes between healthy human individuals. Overall study findings and caveats: Donor clonotype sharing was expected to depend on sequencing depth.

Concerning this clone itself: Its target is not known.

Extraction of genomic DNA in unsorted samples used around 82 million PBMCs. V lost 4 bases and J lost 0, with 13 bases in between. This CDR3 is built from 16 residues. In germline, CDR1 is LGHNA, CDR2 YNFKEQ. Deep-level assay runs were performed. The data were produced by immunoSEQ multiplex PCR, yet TCRdb's version contains in-frame clones alone and is incomplete. The sample yields about 490,000 clones, almost 80% seen once. The genes are TRBV4-2 and TRBJ2-1; D is unclear. The sequenced sample consisted of PBMCs. The source is a woman in her 40s in good health. Some clones in this sample may be carry-over from other donors' samples. CDR3 in amino acids: CASSRGQLGSYNEQFF. CDR3 sequence (DNA): TGTGCCAGCAGCCGAGGTCAACTCGGCTCCTACAATGAGCAGTTCTTC.